Listed below are T cell receptor beta chains from one sample, sequenced in a study of neurological immune-mediated disorders. TCRdb re-derived calls from the 5' RACE reads in MiXCR, one entry per CDR3 protein. The sample has over 70,000 distinct CDR3 sequences; roughly 10% are singletons. The sequenced material came from PBMCs. Receptor source: a man younger than 40 in good health. The CDR3 runs from the conserved cysteine through the conserved F or W. A D gene is named only where the DNA matches it firmly. Only part of the rows carry a size: once, few, many, or a class if the clone is expanded.

clone size	D gene	J gene	V gene	CDR3 protein	CDR3 DNA
NA	TRBD1	TRBJ2-3	TRBV18	CASFGQGTTDTQYF	TGTGCCAGCTTCGGACAGGGGACCACAGACACGCAGTATTTT
NA	NA	TRBJ2-1	TRBV6-2/TRBV6-3	CASRQTSGYEQFF	TGTGCCAGCAGGCAAACCTCTGGTTACGAGCAGTTCTTC
many	NA	TRBJ1-5	TRBV6-1	CASSEGDGRNQPQHF	TGTGCCAGCAGTGAAGGTGACGGGCGCAATCAGCCCCAGCATTTT
NA	NA	TRBJ2-3	TRBV27	CASSLPPDTQYF	TGTGCCAGCAGTTTACCACCAGATACGCAGTATTTT
NA	NA	TRBJ1-2	TRBV5-1	CASSLEYEISSGYTF	TGCGCCAGCAGCTTGGAATACGAGATTTCTAGTGGCTACACCTTC
many	TRBD1	TRBJ2-7	TRBV5-1	CASSSGTALSYEQYF	TGCGCCAGCAGCTCCGGGACAGCTCTCTCCTACGAGCAGTACTTC
many	NA	TRBJ1-1	TRBV7-2	CASSLAGGMNTEAFF	TGTGCCAGCAGCTTAGCTGGGGGCATGAACACTGAAGCTTTCTTT
NA	NA	TRBJ1-5	TRBV20-1	CSARSGGNQPQHF	TGCAGTGCTAGATCAGGCGGAAATCAGCCCCAGCATTTT
many	TRBD2	TRBJ2-3	TRBV5-1	CASSLGGSRTDTQYF	TGCGCCAGCAGCTTGGGCGGGAGTCGCACAGATACGCAGTATTTT
many	NA	TRBJ2-2	TRBV5-6	CASSYIGQSAAGELFF	TGTGCCAGCAGCTACATAGGGCAGTCTGCCGCCGGGGAGCTGTTTTTT
many	NA	TRBJ1-3	TRBV7-2	CASTDSSGNTIYF	TGTGCCAGCACCGACAGTTCTGGAAACACCATATATTTT
many	NA	TRBJ2-5	TRBV12-3/TRBV12-4	CASSLPSSQETQYF	TGTGCCAGCAGTTTGCCTAGCAGTCAAGAGACCCAGTACTTC
many	NA	TRBJ2-3	TRBV12-3/TRBV12-4	CASIAGGSTDTQYF	TGTGCCAGCATTGCCGGGGGTAGCACAGATACGCAGTATTTT
many	TRBD1	TRBJ2-7	TRBV29-1	CSVVRGLEQYF	TGCAGCGTTGTTAGGGGGCTCGAGCAGTACTTC
many	TRBD2	TRBJ2-3	TRBV29-1	CSVRGTSGTDTQYF	TGCAGCGTTCGCGGGACTAGCGGAACAGATACGCAGTATTTT
many	TRBD1	TRBJ2-3	TRBV20-1	CSARWDRVTDTQYF	TGCAGTGCCCGCTGGGACAGGGTGACAGATACGCAGTATTTT
many	TRBD2	TRBJ2-1	TRBV5-1	CASSRGDEGRDEQFF	TGCGCCAGCAGCCGGGGGGATGAGGGGAGGGATGAGCAGTTCTTC
many	TRBD2	TRBJ2-7	TRBV12-3/TRBV12-4	CASSRGGAGGIYEQYF	TGTGCCAGCAGTAGGGGCGGGGCGGGAGGGATCTACGAGCAGTACTTC
many	TRBD1	TRBJ2-5	TRBV3-1	CASSEFWTGAGETQYF	TGTGCCAGCAGTGAATTCTGGACAGGGGCGGGTGAGACCCAGTACTTC
many	TRBD1	TRBJ2-6	TRBV18	CASSSQGATGANVLTF	TGTGCCAGCTCGAGTCAGGGGGCTACGGGGGCCAACGTCCTGACTTTC
many	NA	TRBJ2-1	TRBV12-3/TRBV12-4	CASSLGNEQFF	TGTGCCAGCAGTTTAGGGAATGAGCAGTTCTTC
many	NA	TRBJ1-1	TRBV25-1	CASNGRTNTEAFF	TGTGCCAGCAACGGGAGGACGAACACTGAAGCTTTCTTT
NA	TRBD2	TRBJ2-2	TRBV27	CASSLILAGGVTGELFF	TGTGCCAGCAGTCTCATACTAGCGGGAGGGGTAACCGGGGAGCTGTTTTTT
NA	NA	TRBJ1-1	TRBV20-1	CSALGRQGEAFF	TGCAGTGCACTAGGGCGGCAGGGGGAAGCTTTCTTT
many	NA	TRBJ2-2	TRBV9	CASTQDGDTYTGELFF	TGTGCCAGCACCCAAGATGGGGACACTTACACCGGGGAGCTGTTTTTT
many	TRBD1	TRBJ2-7	TRBV12-3/TRBV12-4	CASREGQGAVYEQYF	TGTGCCAGCAGGGAAGGACAGGGGGCGGTTTACGAGCAGTACTTC
many	TRBD2	TRBJ2-7	TRBV10-3	CAISESGRAVGGGEQYF	TGTGCCATCAGTGAGAGCGGGAGGGCCGTCGGAGGGGGCGAGCAGTACTTC
many	NA	TRBJ2-1	TRBV20-1	CSARGWGPANNEQFF	TGCAGTGCTAGAGGGTGGGGCCCAGCCAACAATGAGCAGTTCTTC
many	NA	TRBJ2-1	TRBV10-3	CAISGKDEQFF	TGTGCCATCAGTGGGAAGGATGAGCAGTTCTTC
NA	NA	TRBJ2-5	TRBV28	CASSLGTAKFQKTQYF	TGTGCCAGCAGTTTAGGTACTGCAAAGTTCCAAAAGACCCAGTACTTC
many	NA	TRBJ2-2	TRBV2	CASSVNSGSGELFF	TGTGCCAGCAGCGTAAATAGCGGATCCGGGGAGCTGTTTTTT
many	TRBD2	TRBJ2-7	TRBV5-1	CASSSTGGPSYEQYF	TGCGCCAGCAGCTCCACGGGAGGGCCCTCGTACGAGCAGTACTTC
many	NA	TRBJ2-1	TRBV29-1	CSVEEEGGEQFF	TGCAGCGTTGAAGAGGAGGGAGGTGAGCAGTTCTTC
many	NA	TRBJ2-6	TRBV10-3	CAISESGGALGANVLTF	TGTGCCATCAGTGAGTCTGGCGGGGCGCTTGGGGCCAACGTCCTGACTTTC
NA	NA	TRBJ2-7	TRBV5-1	CASSYTASPPYYEQYF	TGCGCCAGCTCATATACCGCTAGCCCTCCCTACTACGAGCAGTACTTC
NA	NA	TRBJ1-2	TRBV12-3/TRBV12-4	CASSFGRNYGYTF	TGTGCCAGCAGTTTCGGCAGGAACTATGGCTACACCTTC
NA	NA	TRBJ2-7	TRBV19	CASSLGPCRGAYEQYF	TGTGCCAGTAGCCTCGGCCCGTGCAGGGGAGCCTACGAGCAGTACTTC
many	TRBD1	TRBJ1-4	TRBV28	CASSLTPGQGSLSEKLFF	TGTGCCAGCAGTCTTACGCCGGGACAGGGGTCCCTAAGCGAAAAACTGTTTTTT
many	NA	TRBJ2-1	TRBV20-1	CSATDRVAWYEQFF	TGCAGTGCTACCGATAGGGTGGCGTGGTATGAGCAGTTCTTC
many	NA	TRBJ2-3	TRBV14	CASSQVADTQYF	TGTGCCAGCAGCCAAGTCGCAGATACGCAGTATTTT
many	NA	TRBJ2-1	TRBV5-1	CASSFGGNLNNEQFF	TGCGCCAGCAGCTTTGGGGGTAATTTGAACAATGAGCAGTTCTTC
few	TRBD2	TRBJ2-1	TRBV20-1	CSARERRLAGGTGSYNEQFF	TGCAGTGCTAGAGAAAGGCGACTAGCGGGAGGTACGGGCTCCTACAATGAGCAGTTCTTC
many	NA	TRBJ2-7	TRBV27	CASSAGQYEQYF	TGTGCCAGCAGTGCTGGTCAGTACGAGCAGTACTTC
many	NA	TRBJ2-5	TRBV7-9	CASSLSEETQYF	TGTGCCAGCAGCTTGTCAGAAGAGACCCAGTACTTC
many	TRBD2	TRBJ2-1	TRBV5-1	CASRGGLAAYNEQFF	TGCGCCAGCAGGGGGGGACTAGCGGCCTACAATGAGCAGTTCTTC
many	NA	TRBJ2-7	TRBV11-2	CASSLGFVTDEQYF	TGTGCCAGCAGCTTAGGGTTTGTCACCGACGAGCAGTACTTC
many	NA	TRBJ2-7	TRBV10-3	CAISSRQDSAYEQYF	TGTGCCATCAGTTCCAGACAGGACAGTGCCTACGAGCAGTACTTC
many	NA	TRBJ2-3	TRBV7-3	CASSLALGDDTDTQYF	TGTGCCAGCAGCCTAGCTCTCGGGGACGACACAGATACGCAGTATTTT
many	TRBD2	TRBJ2-1	TRBV5-1	CASSLAKGLAGGPHDNEQFF	TGCGCCAGCAGCTTGGCCAAGGGGCTAGCGGGAGGCCCCCACGACAATGAGCAGTTCTTC
many	NA	TRBJ1-2	TRBV20-1	CSARDGDGYGYTF	TGCAGTGCTAGAGATGGGGACGGCTATGGCTACACCTTC
many	TRBD2	TRBJ2-1	TRBV2	CASRKGLAGSYNEQFF	TGTGCCAGCAGAAAGGGACTAGCGGGCTCCTACAATGAGCAGTTCTTC
many	TRBD2	TRBJ2-7	TRBV28	CASSPGTSDYEQYF	TGTGCCAGCAGTCCCGGGACTAGCGACTACGAGCAGTACTTC
many	TRBD1	TRBJ1-2	TRBV12-3/TRBV12-4	CASRTQGAGGYTF	TGTGCCAGCAGGACTCAGGGGGCTGGTGGCTACACCTTC
many	NA	TRBJ2-3	TRBV5-1	CASSEGGEIRTDTQYF	TGCGCCAGCAGCGAGGGGGGGGAAATCCGGACAGATACGCAGTATTTT
many	TRBD2	TRBJ2-2	TRBV28	CASSLWKGTTVGELFF	TGTGCCAGCAGTTTATGGAAAGGGACTACCGTCGGGGAGCTGTTTTTT